Listed below are T cell receptor beta chains from one sample, sequenced in a study of blood T cell repertoires in COVID-19. Only in-frame clones appear in the TCRdb table, and some are missing; sequencing was by immunoSEQ multiplex PCR. The sample has 100,000 to 150,000 clones; roughly four fifths are singletons. The sequenced material came from peripheral blood. These receptors were collected from a woman between 45 and 65 years old with acute or convalescent COVID-19. Both conserved end residues are part of each CDR3. The D gene is left open where the match is weak. Clone size appears in some rows only: once, few, many, or a class for an expanded clone.

TRBV19	.	TRBJ2-7	.	TGTGCCAGTAGTATTTCGGGACTCAAGTACTTC	CASSISGLKYF
TRBV11-2	.	TRBJ1-6	.	TGTGCCAGCAGCTTAGTCCGAAACCCCAGTGGTTCACCCCTCCACTTT	CASSLVRNPSGSPLHF
TRBV11-3	.	TRBJ2-3	TRBD1	TGTGCCAGCAGCTCACCGGGACAGAGCACAGATACGCAGTATTTT	CASSSPGQSTDTQYF
TRBV2	.	TRBJ2-2	.	TGTGCCAGCAGTGTACAGGGAAGAGGGAGAAACACCGGGGAGCTGTTTTTT	CASSVQGRGRNTGELFF
TRBV1	few	TRBJ2-1	.	TGCACCAGCAGTTGGACTAGCGGGAGCTACAATGAGCAGTTCTTC	CTSSWTSGSYNEQFF
TRBV5-4	.	TRBJ2-5	TRBD2	TGTGCCAGCAGCTTGAAACTAGCGGGAGAAGAGACCCAGTACTTC	CASSLKLAGEETQYF
TRBV7-9	once	TRBJ1-2	TRBD1	TGTGCCAGCAGCTTTCCAGGGACAGGGACCTATGGCTACACCTTC	CASSFPGTGTYGYTF
TRBV2	.	TRBJ1-4	.	TGTGCCAGCAGTGGTTTCGACTCAAGGGGTCATGAAAAACTGTTTTTT	CASSGFDSRGHEKLFF
TRBV28	.	TRBJ2-4	TRBD2	TGTGCCAGCAGTTTCGGTGGAGCGGGGCCTCAAAACATTCAGTACTTC	CASSFGGAGPQNIQYF
TRBV7-2	.	TRBJ2-7	.	TGTGCCAGCAGCTTACTCGCGGGGCTATACGAGCAGTACTTC	CASSLLAGLYEQYF
TRBV4-1	.	TRBJ1-1	.	TGCGCCAGCAGCCCCGGGACATTGGGGACTGAAGCTTTCTTT	CASSPGTLGTEAFF
TRBV3-1/TRBV3-2	.	TRBJ1-1	.	TGTGCCAGCAGCCAAAACAGGGCGAACACTGAAGCTTTCTTT	CASSQNRANTEAFF
TRBV7-9	.	TRBJ2-2	TRBD2	TGTGCCAGCAGCTTGGAGAGGGGACTAGCGGGAAAGTACGGGGAGCTGTTTTTT	CASSLERGLAGKYGELFF
TRBV28	.	TRBJ2-7	TRBD1	TGTGCCAGCAGTTTACCGGGACAGTCCTACGAGCAGTACTTC	CASSLPGQSYEQYF
TRBV4-1	.	TRBJ1-5	TRBD1	TGCGCCAGCAGCCAAGACGGGACAGGGGATCAGCCCCAGCATTTT	CASSQDGTGDQPQHF
TRBV5-1	.	TRBJ2-5	.	TGCGCCAGCAGCCAGAATCCCGGGATCCAAGAGACCCAGTACTTC	CASSQNPGIQETQYF
TRBV7-3	few	TRBJ2-1	TRBD2	TGTGCCAGCAGCTTAAGGACTAGCGAGGATGAGCAGTTCTTC	CASSLRTSEDEQFF
TRBV24-1	.	TRBJ1-2	TRBD1	TGTGCCACCAGTGACTCCGGACAGGGATATGGCTACACCTTC	CATSDSGQGYGYTF
TRBV6-6	.	TRBJ1-2	.	TGTGCCAGCAGTTACCTACAGGGAAACTATGGCTACACCTTC	CASSYLQGNYGYTF
TRBV7-7	.	TRBJ1-1	.	TGTGCTAGCAGCCCTCTGATGGCCATGAACACTGAAGCTTTCTTT	CASSPLMAMNTEAFF
TRBV5-4	.	TRBJ2-7	.	TGTGCCAGCAGCTCCTGGGGGCGGGTTAACTACGAGCAGTACTTC	CASSSWGRVNYEQYF
TRBV15	.	TRBJ2-3	.	TGTGCCAGTGCGATCGGAGGCACAGATACGCAGTATTTT	CASAIGGTDTQYF
TRBV6-6	.	TRBJ1-4	.	TGTGCCAGCAGTTACGGAGGGACTGATGAAAAACTGTTTTTT	CASSYGGTDEKLFF
TRBV24-1	.	TRBJ2-1	.	TGTGCCACCAGTGACGAAAGAGCGGAAAGCTCCTACAATGAGCAGTTCTTC	CATSDERAESSYNEQFF
TRBV29-1	.	TRBJ2-7	.	TGCAGCGTTGCTAATAGCAGATCTGGCGAGCAGTACTTC	CSVANSRSGEQYF
TRBV10-3	few	TRBJ1-4	TRBD1	TGTGCCATCAGACAGGGGGCCGATGAAAAACTGTTTTTT	CAIRQGADEKLFF
TRBV9	.	TRBJ1-2	.	TGTGCCAGCAGCGTAGAGGAGGGATACTATGGCTACACCTTC	CASSVEEGYYGYTF
TRBV9	.	TRBJ2-7	.	TGTGCCAGCTCACGGGGGAGTTCGGCTTACGAGCAGTACTTC	CASSRGSSAYEQYF
TRBV7-2	few	TRBJ1-1	.	TGTGCCAGCAGCTTAGTTTTCTGGGGGGACACTGAAGCTTTCTTT	CASSLVFWGDTEAFF
TRBV5-1	.	TRBJ1-4	.	TGCGCCAGCAGCGAACAGGGATTGGAAGAAAAACTGTTTTTT	CASSEQGLEEKLFF
TRBV6-5	.	TRBJ1-2	.	TGTGCCAGCAGGGACAGTCCTTACTATGGCTACACCTTC	CASRDSPYYGYTF
TRBV7-2	.	TRBJ2-1	.	TGTGCCAGCAGCTTAGTGTCGGGATTGTACAATGAGCAGTTCTTC	CASSLVSGLYNEQFF
TRBV6-5	.	TRBJ2-1	TRBD2	TGTGCCAGCAGTTACGCGGGAGGGTCCTACAATGAGCAGTTCTTC	CASSYAGGSYNEQFF
TRBV5-1	.	TRBJ2-3	TRBD2	TGCGCCAGCAGCTTGTTAGCGGGGGGGACAGATACGCAGTATTTT	CASSLLAGGTDTQYF
TRBV11-1	once	TRBJ2-1	.	TGTGCCAGCAGTCTTAGCGCCTGGAGCTCCTACAATGAGCAGTTCTTC	CASSLSAWSSYNEQFF
TRBV9	.	TRBJ2-3	TRBD1	TGTGCCAGCAGCCAAGACAGGGGCGGCACAGATACGCAGTATTTT	CASSQDRGGTDTQYF
TRBV5-4	.	TRBJ2-2	.	TGTGCCAGCAGGGCGGGATTGTCCGCGTCCGGGGAGCTGTTTTTT	CASRAGLSASGELFF
TRBV27	.	TRBJ1-4	.	TGTGCCAGCAGTTTTGGGGGGTTCGTGGGTGAAAAACTGTTTTTT	CASSFGGFVGEKLFF
TRBV11-3	.	TRBJ2-7	TRBD2	TGTGCCAGCAGCTTGACCTTCCAAATTCTAGCGGGGAGGGTCCACGAGCAGTACTTC	CASSLTFQILAGRVHEQYF
TRBV9	few	TRBJ1-2	.	TGTGCCAGCAGCGCCCAGATGGGACTGCTCTATGGCTACACCTTC	CASSAQMGLLYGYTF